Described below is a single T cell receptor beta chain sequence and its context. The antigen remains undetermined. V gave up 8 bases and J gave up 5 bases; unmatched junction bases: 8. The length of the CDR3 is 13 residues. The data are from a study of T cells after yellow fever vaccination. At the level of the study: For low cell numbers, libraries were made with SMART-Seq v4 Ultra Low Input.

General study points: Researchers report a weaker secondary response that nonetheless peaked faster, day 5 versus 15. Reappearance after the booster was observed for most primary-vaccination clones (96% CD4, roughly 90% CD8). Contamination of FACS-sorted repertoires by abundant clonotypes from the bulk population could occur.

TCRdb re-derived calls from the 5' RACE reads in MiXCR, one entry per CDR3 protein. The table records tens of thousands of distinct CDR3 sequences, around 7% of them present only once. The J gene is TRBJ2-5, the V gene TRBV23-1; TRBD1 matches 7 bases. TRBV23-1 is an ORF, and what it does is uncertain. The source was CD8+ T cells sorted from PBMCs, collected on the day of the yellow fever booster vaccination. The receptor was isolated from a man aged 25-40 years who received the YFV17D yellow fever vaccine. CDR3 sequence reads: CASLPTGLETQYF. In DNA, the CDR3 is TGCGCCAGCCTCCCGACAGGGTTGGAGACCCAGTACTTC.